The 24 T cell receptor beta chains given below trace back to one sample, sequenced in a study of blood T cell repertoires in COVID-19 (dated by TCRdb to the early 2020s). Libraries were prepared through the immunoSEQ multiplex PCR assay. What TCRdb holds here is the immuneACCESS table cut down to in-frame rearrangements. Part of the clones is not present; checked against another copy, under half of the missing clones reflect an unresolved V gene, and the others are unexplained. The sample yields under 250,000 clones; about 79% were counted once. Of the sample, around 14% is held by the ten largest clones. The sample taken for sequencing was peripheral blood. The receptor set was obtained from a human donor in a cohort sampled during active COVID-19.

At least ten counts were recorded for this clone. V is TRBV5-1 and J is TRBJ2-7; tentative D call: TRBD2 (6 bases). Trimming pared 1 base from V and 3 bases from J, leaving 20 bases between. Germline V gives CDR1 SGHRS, CDR2 YFSETQ. The CDR3 totals 17 residues. The CDR3 DNA is TGCGCCAGCAGCTTGCCTAACGCGACTAGATGGTTCTACGAGCAGTACTTC. Protein sequence: CASSLPNATRWFYEQYF. The whole variable domain, filled in from reference TRBV5-1 and TRBJ2-7, reads KAGVTQTPRYLIKTRGQQVTLSCSPISGHRSVSWYQQTPGQGLQFLFEYFSETQRNKGNFPGRFSGRQFSNSRSEMNVSTLELGDSALYLCASSLPNATRWFYEQYFGPGTRLTVT.

This chain links TRBV2 with TRBJ2-1; tentatively, D is TRBD1 (6 bases). Per germline, CDR1 SNHLY and CDR2 FYNNEI. This CDR3 is built from 15 residues. Between the trimmed V and J ends, which lost 4 bases and 0 bases, there was a span of 10 bases. The CDR3 sequence is CASSVDRSSYNEQFF. The CDR3 coding sequence is TGTGCCAGCAGTGTGGACAGAAGCTCCTACAATGAGCAGTTCTTC.

The V gene is TRBV3-1 (or the pseudogene TRBV3-2), the J gene TRBJ1-2, with D hard to call. V was shortened by 2 bases and J by 6 bases, with 10 bases between the two germline ends. The germline V gene encodes CDR1 LGHDT and CDR2 YNNKEL (reference sequence). The CDR3 runs 13 residues. The CDR3 coding sequence is TGTGCCAGCAGCCAAAGGAGGGAGCATGGCTACACCTTC. Amino acids: CASSQRREHGYTF.

The chain joins TRBV7-2 to TRBJ2-7; 10 positions agree with TRBD1. Germline V gene lookup returns CDR1 SGHTA and CDR2 FQGNSA. The CDR3 sequence is 15 residues long. The V gene end was trimmed by 0 bases and the J gene end by 3 bases; junction bases not matched to a gene: 2. The CDR3 bases are TGTGCCAGCAGCTTAGCCCGGGACAGGGGCTACGAGCAGTACTTC. Its protein product is CASSLARDRGYEQYF.

J is TRBJ1-3 and V is TRBV2; 8 nucleotides line up with TRBD1. The V segment lost 3 bases and the J segment 0 bases; nucleotides outside the gene matches: 7. The CDR3 covers 17 residues. CDR1 SNHLY and CDR2 FYNNEI come from the germline V gene. CDR3 amino acids: CASSDGQGFYSGNTIYF. As DNA, the CDR3 is TGTGCCAGCAGTGACGGACAGGGATTTTACTCTGGAAACACCATATATTTT.

This clone was picked up one time. The V and J genes are TRBV19 and TRBJ1-4; TRBD1 agrees at 7 bases. V lost 5 bases and J lost 0; bases outside the gene matches: 6. The CDR3 sequence is 16 residues long. Germline CDR1 is LNHDA and CDR2 is SQIVND (reference sequence). CDR3 sequence (DNA): TGTGCCAGTAGTCAGGGGGTGTTGACAACTAATGAAAAACTGTTTTTT. Translation gives CASSQGVLTTNEKLFF.

The V gene is TRBV10-1, the J gene TRBJ2-7; D is uncertain. Trimming took off 5 bases at V and 2 bases at J, with 7 bases between the two ends. In germline, CDR1 is WNHNN, CDR2 SYGVQD (reference sequence). This CDR3 contains 12 residues. CDR3 coding DNA: TGCGCCAGCAGTCGCACTACCTACGAGCAGTACTTC. Amino acids: CASSRTTYEQYF.

V is TRBV30 and J is TRBJ1-5; D perhaps matches TRBD1 (6 bases). Between the trimmed V and J ends, which lost 3 bases and 1 base, there was a span of 10 bases. This CDR3 is 14 amino acids long. Germline CDR1 reads GTSNPN; CDR2 reads SVGIG (reference sequence). CDR3 protein: CAWSAGVSNQPQHF. The CDR3, as DNA: TGTGCCTGGAGCGCAGGGGTCAGCAATCAGCCCCAGCATTTT. The complete variable domain, with remaining parts taken from reference TRBV30 and TRBJ1-5, reads SQTIHQWPATLVQPVGSPLSLECTVEGTSNPNLYWYRQAAGRGLQLLFYSVGIGQISSEVPQNLSASRPQDRQFILSSKKLLLSDSGFYLCAWSAGVSNQPQHFGDGTRLSIL.

The chain is built from TRBV6-2 or TRBV6-3 and TRBJ1-5; D possibly corresponds to TRBD1 (6 bases). Between the trimmed V and J ends, which lost 5 bases and 7 bases, there was a span of 21 bases. Germline assignment: CDR1 MNHEY and CDR2 SVGEGT. The CDR3 length is 16 residues. The CDR3 DNA reads as TGTGCCAGCAGTCCATCTAGGAGGGGGGGAATCCAGCCCCAGCATTTT. It specifies CASSPSRRGGIQPQHF.

CDR3 coding DNA: TGTGCCAGCAGTTCGGACAGGGCCCCAGATACGCAGTATTTT. Translation gives CASSSDRAPDTQYF. The rearrangement links TRBV6-5 to TRBJ2-3; 8 bases are shared with TRBD1. Germline trimming cut 4 bases from V and 4 bases from J; bases unmatched to any gene: 4. This CDR3 contains 14 residues. Germline assignment: CDR1 MNHEY and CDR2 SVGAGI.

The genes are TRBV28 and TRBJ2-3, with 7 nucleotides matching TRBD2. The CDR3 has 16 amino acids. Germline V gene lookup returns CDR1 MDHEN and CDR2 SYDVKM. Unmatched junction bases numbered 6, after V lost 1 base and J lost 2 bases. The CDR3 coding sequence is TGTGCCAGCAGTTTATTGAGACTAGCAAACACAGATACGCAGTATTTT. This translates into CASSLLRLANTDTQYF.

This clone has just a few counts. This chain links TRBV6-1 with TRBJ1-1, with D possibly TRBD1 on 6 matching bases. Trimming took 2 bases from V and 5 from J, leaving 12 bases between them. CDR1 is MNHNS, CDR2 SASEGT, per germline. The CDR3 is made up of 14 amino acids. CDR3 sequence reads: CASSETGRGTEAFF. CDR3 in DNA: TGTGCCAGCAGTGAAACAGGAAGGGGGACTGAAGCTTTCTTT.

This clone was recorded once. This CDR3 reads CASSYSPLQTGDYEQYF. Written as DNA, the CDR3 is TGTGCCAGCAGTTACTCCCCCTTACAGACAGGGGACTACGAGCAGTACTTC. The chain carries TRBV6-2 or TRBV6-3 and TRBJ2-7; TRBD1 matches 8 bases. The junction had 10 bases not matched to a gene; V was cut back by 0 bases and J by 3 bases. Germline V lookup: CDR1 MNHEY, CDR2 SVGEGT. The CDR3 extends over 17 amino acids.

The J gene is TRBJ2-2, the V gene TRBV10-3; 7 bases match TRBD2. This CDR3 is 15 amino acids long. Germline CDR1 and CDR2: ENHRY and SYGVKD. V gave up 2 bases and J gave up 3 bases; unmatched junction bases: 3. The CDR3 sequence: CAISEGGSDTGELFF. The CDR3 DNA follows: TGTGCCATCAGTGAGGGCGGGAGCGACACCGGGGAGCTGTTTTTT.

This clone has just a few counts. This rearrangement joins TRBV7-9 to TRBJ2-7; TRBD2 agrees at 12 bases. The CDR3 runs 16 residues. CDR1 is SEHNR, CDR2 FQNEAQ, per germline (reference sequence). The J segment lost 5 bases and the V segment lost 5 bases, leaving 10 bases of the junction unmatched. Written as DNA, the CDR3 is TGTGCCAGCAGCAAACTAGCGGGAGGTATAATCGACGAGCAGTACTTC. Amino acids: CASSKLAGGIIDEQYF.

The chain uses TRBV5-1 and TRBJ2-2; tentative D call: TRBD2 (6 bases). This CDR3 contains 16 residues. The germline V and J ends were trimmed by 4 bases and 0 bases, with 13 bases remaining between them. CDR1 is SGHRS and CDR2 is YFSETQ in the germline V gene. CDR3 sequence: CASSRAGRTNTGELFF. In nucleotides, the CDR3 is TGCGCCAGCAGCAGAGCCGGGAGAACGAACACCGGGGAGCTGTTTTTT.

This clone was counted many times. The chain joins TRBV4-2 to TRBJ1-2; 8 positions agree with TRBD1. Germline lookup yields CDR1 LGHNA and CDR2 YNFKEQ. The CDR3 is 17 amino acids. V was pared by 3 bases and J by 0 bases, with 9 bases of the junction left unmatched. In nucleotides, the CDR3 is TGTGCCAGCAGCCAGATGTATACAGGGGGTACTAACTATGGCTACACCTTC. Translation gives CASSQMYTGGTNYGYTF.

The chain uses TRBV7-9 and TRBJ2-1; 12 bases line up with TRBD2. The CDR3 extends over 15 amino acids. V dropped 4 bases and J dropped 9; count of bases not matched to a gene: 7. Per germline, CDR1 SEHNR and CDR2 FQNEAQ (reference sequence). The CDR3 bases are TGTGCCAGCAGCTCCCCGACTAGCGGGAGTTTTGAGCAGTTCTTC. Translation gives CASSSPTSGSFEQFF.

The chain links TRBV15 to TRBJ1-1; the D gene is possibly TRBD1 (5 bases). This CDR3 spans 15 amino acids. V was shortened by 0 bases and J by 3 bases, with 11 bases between the two germline ends. Germline CDR1 LNHNV, CDR2 YYDKDF (reference sequence). CDR3 coding DNA: TGTGCCACCAGCAGAGACGTGGGGGGATACACTGAAGCTTTCTTT. This sequence encodes CATSRDVGGYTEAFF.

The chain is built from TRBV18 and TRBJ2-1; possibly TRBD1 for D (6 bases). This CDR3 has 12 residues. V lost 3 bases, J lost 9 bases, and 9 bases lay in between. The germline gives CDR1 KGHSH, CDR2 LQKENI. The CDR3: CASSPQGLEQFF. The CDR3 coding sequence is TGTGCCAGCTCACCCCAGGGGCTTGAGCAGTTCTTC.

This clone was detected a few times. The V and J genes are TRBV2 and TRBJ1-5; 10 positions match TRBD1. This CDR3 comprises 17 residues. Germline loops: CDR1 SNHLY, CDR2 FYNNEI. Trimming removed 2 bases from V and 4 bases from J; junction bases left unmatched: 8. CDR3 sequence reads: CASSENPGQGPNQPQHF. CDR3 nucleotide sequence: TGTGCCAGCAGTGAAAATCCGGGACAGGGGCCAAATCAGCCCCAGCATTTT.

The gene calls are TRBV21-1 and TRBJ1-1; TRBD1, as called in the table, went unchecked against the DNA. TRBV21-1 has pseudogene status. This CDR3 is built from 16 residues. The DNA of the CDR3 is TGTGCCAGCAGCAAAGAAGGGACAGGGATTAACACTGAAGCTTTCTTT. Translated: CASSKEGTGINTEAFF.

V and J are TRBV14 and TRBJ1-6; TRBD1 aligns across 9 bases. This CDR3 has 18 residues. With 1 base clipped from V and 7 bases from J, the junction kept 11 bases outside the gene matches. Germline values: CDR1 SGHDN, CDR2 FVKESK. The CDR3 loop is CASSQADSQGARNSPLHF. As DNA, the CDR3 is TGTGCCAGCAGCCAAGCGGACTCACAGGGGGCGCGGAATTCACCCCTCCACTTT.

The rearrangement links TRBV19 to TRBJ1-5; TRBD1 might be the D (5 bases). V was cut by 3 bases and J by 2 bases, with 17 bases left in between. The CDR3 length is 17 residues. Per the germline V gene, CDR1 is LNHDA and CDR2 is SQIVND (reference sequence). The CDR3 reads CASSILGLGGGNQPQHF. The CDR3 DNA is TGTGCCAGTAGTATCCTTGGACTCGGGGGGGGCAATCAGCCCCAGCATTTT.